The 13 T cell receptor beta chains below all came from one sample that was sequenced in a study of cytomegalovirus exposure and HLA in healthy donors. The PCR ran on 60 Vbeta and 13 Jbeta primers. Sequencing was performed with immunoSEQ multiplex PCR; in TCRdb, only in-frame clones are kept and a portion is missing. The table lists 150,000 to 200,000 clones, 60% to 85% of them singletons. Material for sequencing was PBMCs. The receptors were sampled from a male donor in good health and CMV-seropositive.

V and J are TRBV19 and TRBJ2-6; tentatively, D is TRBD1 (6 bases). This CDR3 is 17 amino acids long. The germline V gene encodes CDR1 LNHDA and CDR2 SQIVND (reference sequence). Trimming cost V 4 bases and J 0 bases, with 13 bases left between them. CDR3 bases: TGTGCCAGTAGTAGTAGACAAGGGGGCTCTGGGGCCAACGTCCTGACTTTC. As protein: CASSSRQGGSGANVLTF.

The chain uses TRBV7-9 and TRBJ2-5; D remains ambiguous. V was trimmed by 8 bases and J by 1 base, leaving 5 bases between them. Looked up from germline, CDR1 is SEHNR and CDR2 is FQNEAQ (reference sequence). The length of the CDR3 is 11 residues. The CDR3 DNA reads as TGTGCCAGCGGGCGCCAAGAGACCCAGTACTTC. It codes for CASGRQETQYF. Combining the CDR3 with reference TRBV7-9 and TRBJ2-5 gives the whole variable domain DTGVSQNPRHKITKRGQNVTFRCDPISEHNRLYWYRQTLGQGPEFLTYFQNEAQLEKSRLLSDRFSAERPKGSFSTLEIQRTEQGDSAMYLCASGRQETQYFGPGTRLLVL.

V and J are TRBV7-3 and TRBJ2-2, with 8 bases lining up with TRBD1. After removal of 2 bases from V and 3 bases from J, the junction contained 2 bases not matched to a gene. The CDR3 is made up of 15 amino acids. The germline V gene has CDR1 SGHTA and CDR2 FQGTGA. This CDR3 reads CASSLGTGYTGELFF. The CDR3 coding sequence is TGTGCCAGCAGCTTAGGGACAGGATACACCGGGGAGCTGTTTTTT.

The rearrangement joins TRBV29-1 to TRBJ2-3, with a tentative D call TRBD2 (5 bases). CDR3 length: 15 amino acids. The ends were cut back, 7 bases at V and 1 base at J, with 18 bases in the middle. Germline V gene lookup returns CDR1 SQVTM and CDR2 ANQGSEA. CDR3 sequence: CSAILDQRRTDTQYF. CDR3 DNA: TGCAGCGCCATCCTGGACCAGCGGCGCACAGATACGCAGTATTTT.

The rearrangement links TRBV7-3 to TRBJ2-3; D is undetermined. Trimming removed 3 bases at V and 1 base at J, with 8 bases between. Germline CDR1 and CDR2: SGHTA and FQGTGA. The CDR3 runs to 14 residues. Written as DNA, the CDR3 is TGTGCCAGCAGCTTTGGGCACGGCACAGATACGCAGTATTTT. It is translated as CASSFGHGTDTQYF.

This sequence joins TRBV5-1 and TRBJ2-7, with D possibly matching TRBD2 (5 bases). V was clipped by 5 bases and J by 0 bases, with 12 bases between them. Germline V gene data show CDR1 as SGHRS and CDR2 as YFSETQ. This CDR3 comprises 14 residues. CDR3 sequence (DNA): TGCGCCAGCAGTCGCGAGGGTAGCTCCTACGAGCAGTACTTC. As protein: CASSREGSSYEQYF.

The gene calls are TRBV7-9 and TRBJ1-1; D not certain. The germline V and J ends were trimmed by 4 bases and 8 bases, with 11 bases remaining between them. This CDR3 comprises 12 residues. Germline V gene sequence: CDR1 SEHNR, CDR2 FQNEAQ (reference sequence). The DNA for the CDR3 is TGTGCCAGCAGCTCGGAGGACGGAGAAGCTTTCTTT. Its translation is CASSSEDGEAFF. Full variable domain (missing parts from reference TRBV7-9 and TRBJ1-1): DTGVSQNPRHKITKRGQNVTFRCDPISEHNRLYWYRQTLGQGPEFLTYFQNEAQLEKSRLLSDRFSAERPKGSFSTLEIQRTEQGDSAMYLCASSSEDGEAFFGQGTRLTVV.

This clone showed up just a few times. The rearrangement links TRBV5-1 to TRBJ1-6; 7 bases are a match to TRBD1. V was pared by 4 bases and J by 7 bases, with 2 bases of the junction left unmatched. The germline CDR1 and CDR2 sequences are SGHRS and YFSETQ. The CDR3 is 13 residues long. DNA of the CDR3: TGCGCCAGCAGCCCGACAGGGAATTCACCCCTCCACTTT. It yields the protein CASSPTGNSPLHF.

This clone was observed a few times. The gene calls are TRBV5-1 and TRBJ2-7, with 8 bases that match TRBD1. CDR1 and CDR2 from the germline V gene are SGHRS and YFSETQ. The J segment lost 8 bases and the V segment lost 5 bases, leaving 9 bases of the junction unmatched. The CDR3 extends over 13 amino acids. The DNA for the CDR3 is TGCGCCAGCAGGGCCGGGACAGGAGATCAGCAGTACTTC. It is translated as CASRAGTGDQQYF. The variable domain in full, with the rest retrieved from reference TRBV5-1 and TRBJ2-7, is KAGVTQTPRYLIKTRGQQVTLSCSPISGHRSVSWYQQTPGQGLQFLFEYFSETQRNKGNFPGRFSGRQFSNSRSEMNVSTLELGDSALYLCASRAGTGDQQYFGPGTRLTVT.

The CDR3 reads CASSGTGEESYTF. The CDR3 nucleotides are TGTGCCAGCAGCGGGACAGGGGAGGAAAGCTACACCTTC. V is TRBV5-4 and J is TRBJ1-2; 10 bases align to TRBD1. This CDR3 has 13 amino acids. The V gene end was trimmed by 4 bases and the J gene end by 9 bases; junction bases not matched to a gene: 6. Looked up from germline, CDR1 is SGHNT and CDR2 is YYREEE (reference sequence). The full variable domain, in which reference TRBV5-4 and TRBJ1-2 provide the parts outside the CDR3, is ETGVTQSPTHLIKTRGQQVTLRCSSQSGHNTVSWYQQALGQGPQFIFQYYREEENGRGNFPPRFSGLQFPNYSSELNVNALELDDSALYLCASSGTGEESYTFGSGTRLTVV.

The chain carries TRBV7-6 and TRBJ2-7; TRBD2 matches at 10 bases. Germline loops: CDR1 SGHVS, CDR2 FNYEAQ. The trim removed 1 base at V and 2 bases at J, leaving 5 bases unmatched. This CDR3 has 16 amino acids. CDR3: CASSLGISGGTYEQYF. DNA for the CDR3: TGTGCCAGCAGCTTAGGGATTAGCGGGGGGACCTACGAGCAGTACTTC.

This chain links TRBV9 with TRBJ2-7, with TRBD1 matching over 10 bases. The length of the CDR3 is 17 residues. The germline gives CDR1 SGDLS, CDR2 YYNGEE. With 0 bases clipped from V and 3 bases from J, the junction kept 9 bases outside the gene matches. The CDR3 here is CASSVAGQGTGVYEQYF. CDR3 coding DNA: TGTGCCAGCAGCGTAGCAGGTCAGGGGACAGGGGTCTACGAGCAGTACTTC.

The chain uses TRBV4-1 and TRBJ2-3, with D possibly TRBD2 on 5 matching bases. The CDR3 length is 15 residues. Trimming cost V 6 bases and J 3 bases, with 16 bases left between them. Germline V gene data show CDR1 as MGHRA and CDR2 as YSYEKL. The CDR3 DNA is TGCGCCAGCAGGCCGTGGGAGCTGGGGACAGATACGCAGTATTTT. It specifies CASRPWELGTDTQYF.